These 17 T cell receptor beta chains were sequenced from one sample in a study of cytomegalovirus exposure and HLA in healthy donors. The primer mix had 60 Vbeta and 13 Jbeta primers. Produced via immunoSEQ multiplex PCR; TCRdb's table is partial and in-frame only. The table shows approximately 88,000 clones, with about 80% occurring only once. Sequenced material: PBMCs. The receptors stem from a male donor in good health and CMV-seronegative.

This clone was observed a single time. This chain connects TRBV28 to TRBJ1-2, with D tentatively TRBD1 (5 bases). Germline CDR1 is MDHEN and CDR2 is SYDVKM. CDR3 length: 14 residues. V was pared by 7 bases and J by 7 bases, with 19 bases between. The CDR3 DNA sequence: TGTGCCAGCACCTCTGGGGCAGGTCTTCGTGGCTACACCTTC. Residues: CASTSGAGLRGYTF.

V usage is TRBV30 and J usage is TRBJ1-5; a weak D match, TRBD1 (6 bases). CDR1 GTSNPN and CDR2 SVGIG come from the germline V gene (reference sequence). V lost 1 base and J lost 6, with 10 bases in between. The CDR3 has 13 amino acids. The DNA of the CDR3 is TGTGCCTGGAGTGGGGGGGGGCGTCAGCCCCAGCATTTT. Translation gives CAWSGGGRQPQHF.

This clone was seen a few times. Here the CDR3 DNA reads TGTGCCAGCAGCCGGGACAGGGTCTACACCGGGGAGCTGTTTTTT. This sequence encodes CASSRDRVYTGELFF. The chain links TRBV28 to TRBJ2-2; TRBD1 agrees at 9 bases. With V trimmed by 6 bases and J by 3 bases, 5 bases remained unmatched. Germline CDR1 and CDR2: MDHEN and SYDVKM. This CDR3 has 15 residues.

As for this clone: One end of the junction does not line up with germline, which may come from a read error. The J gene is TRBJ2-2, the V gene TRBV28, with D possibly being TRBD2 (5 bases). In germline, CDR1 is MDHEN, CDR2 SYDVKM. The CDR3 runs to 13 residues. The CDR3 DNA is TGTGCCAGCATCCTTGGACGGGCCGGGGAGCTGCTTTTT. Amino acid sequence: CASILGRAGELLF. The entire variable domain, with the rest obtained from reference TRBV28 and TRBJ2-2, is as follows: DVKVTQSSRYLVKRTGEKVFLECVQDMDHENMFWYRQDPGLGLRLIYFSYDVKMKEKGDIPEGYSVSREKKERFSLILESASTNQTSMYLCASILGRAGELLFGEGSRLTVL.

V and J are TRBV11-2 and TRBJ2-7; 7 bases line up with TRBD1. CDR1 SGHAT and CDR2 FQNNGV come from the germline V gene. The CDR3 runs to 15 residues. Trimming cost V 1 base and J 3 bases; bases outside gene matches: 6. The CDR3 protein is CASSLGGQRYYEQYF. CDR3 bases: TGTGCCAGCAGCTTAGGGGGACAGAGGTACTACGAGCAGTACTTC.

The rearrangement uses TRBV10-2 and TRBJ1-2; 7 positions agree with TRBD1. The CDR3 consists of 16 residues. Germline V gene sequence: CDR1 WSHSY, CDR2 SAAADI. V was clipped by 4 bases and J by 4 bases; unmatched bases: 12. The CDR3 DNA follows: TGCGCCAGCAGTGGAAACTCGGGACAGCCGTTCTATGGCTACACCTTC. Translation gives CASSGNSGQPFYGYTF.

This chain joins TRBV9 and TRBJ1-2, with TRBD1 as a possible D gene (5 bases). The V end was cut by 0 bases, the J end by 6 bases, with 6 bases between. Per germline, CDR1 SGDLS and CDR2 YYNGEE. The CDR3 loop spans 12 amino acids. This chain's CDR3 is CASSVDRHGYTF. CDR3 nucleotides: TGTGCCAGCAGCGTAGACAGGCATGGCTACACCTTC.

The rearrangement uses TRBV7-3 and TRBJ2-5; 7 bases line up with TRBD1. CDR3 length: 15 residues. The germline gives CDR1 SGHTA, CDR2 FQGTGA. V was clipped by 6 bases and J by 1 base; unmatched bases: 8. CDR3 region: CASSSTGTAQETQYF. In DNA form, the CDR3 reads TGTGCCAGCAGTTCGACCGGGACAGCCCAAGAGACCCAGTACTTC.

This chain uses TRBV27 with TRBJ2-3; D ambiguous. This CDR3 region has 14 residues. Germline CDR1 MNHEY, CDR2 SMNVEV (reference sequence). Trimming left V 2 bases short and J 2 bases short, with 8 bases between. The CDR3, as DNA: TGTGCCAGCAGTTTACAGGTGAACACAGATACGCAGTATTTT. It encodes CASSLQVNTDTQYF.

The CDR3 is CASSLQALAVYDEQFF. The CDR3 nucleotides read TGTGCCAGCAGCCTCCAAGCTCTAGCGGTCTATGATGAGCAGTTCTTC. J is TRBJ2-1 and V is TRBV7-9; 7 nucleotides align to TRBD2. The CDR3 runs to 16 residues. V lost 5 bases and J lost 8; bases outside the gene matches: 15. Looked up from germline, CDR1 is SEHNR and CDR2 is FQNEAQ (reference sequence).

This clone appeared a few times. Written as DNA, the CDR3 is TGTGCCAGCAGCTTAGATGGGCCTAACTATGGCTACACCTTC. Encoded protein: CASSLDGPNYGYTF. The chain couples TRBV7-8 to TRBJ1-2; D ambiguous. Deletions cut 1 base from V and 0 bases from J, with 6 bases between. Germline V gene data show CDR1 as SGHVS and CDR2 as FQNEAQ. The CDR3 sequence is 14 residues long.

The chain recombines TRBV5-1 with TRBJ2-7, with a tentative D call TRBD1 (6 bases). Germline loops: CDR1 SGHRS, CDR2 YFSETQ. The CDR3 sequence is 12 residues long. V was cut by 2 bases and J by 6 bases, with 9 bases left in between. CDR3: CASSLQGPEQYF. The CDR3, as DNA: TGCGCCAGCAGCTTACAGGGACCCGAGCAGTACTTC.

The table lists this clone with a few counts. This chain connects TRBV20-1 to TRBJ1-2; 9 nucleotides match TRBD1. J was trimmed by 6 bases and V by 7 bases; bases with no gene match: 0. Germline values: CDR1 DFQATT, CDR2 SNEGSKA (reference sequence). The CDR3 is 10 amino acids. The CDR3 here is CSGQGDGYTF. The CDR3 DNA is TGCAGTGGACAGGGGGATGGCTACACCTTC.

This sequence joins TRBV6-1 and TRBJ1-3; D not certain. The CDR3 sequence is 14 residues long. Germline CDR1 and CDR2: MNHNS and SASEGT. V was cut by 6 bases and J by 0 bases, with 9 bases left in between. The CDR3 is CASRAYTSGNTIYF. CDR3 nucleotides: TGTGCCAGCAGAGCCTATACCTCTGGAAACACCATATATTTT.

The chain's CDR3 is CASSLAGQGARGYTF. CDR3 nucleotides: TGTGCCAGCAGCTTGGCCGGGCAGGGGGCGCGAGGCTACACCTTC. The V gene is TRBV5-4, the J gene TRBJ1-2; 8 nucleotides align to TRBD1. The CDR3 extends over 15 amino acids. From germline, CDR1 is SGHNT and CDR2 YYREEE (reference sequence). Unmatched junction bases numbered 9, after V lost 0 bases and J lost 8 bases.

This clone was seen more than once but under ten times. The chain employs TRBV27 and TRBJ1-2; 7 bases fit TRBD1. CDR1 is MNHEY and CDR2 is SMNVEV in the germline V gene (reference sequence). The CDR3 length is 13 residues. The V segment lost 10 bases and the J segment 5 bases; nucleotides outside the gene matches: 10. The CDR3 region is CATSDRAHYGYTF. The CDR3 nucleotides are TGTGCCACCTCAGACAGGGCCCATTATGGCTACACCTTC.

As DNA, the CDR3 is TGTGCCAGCAGCTGGAGGCGGTCGAACACCGGGGAGCTGTTTTTT. Translated: CASSWRRSNTGELFF. The chain links TRBV21-1 to TRBJ2-2; the table gives TRBD2 as D, unverified against the DNA. TRBV21-1 is annotated as a pseudogene. The CDR3 is 15 residues long.